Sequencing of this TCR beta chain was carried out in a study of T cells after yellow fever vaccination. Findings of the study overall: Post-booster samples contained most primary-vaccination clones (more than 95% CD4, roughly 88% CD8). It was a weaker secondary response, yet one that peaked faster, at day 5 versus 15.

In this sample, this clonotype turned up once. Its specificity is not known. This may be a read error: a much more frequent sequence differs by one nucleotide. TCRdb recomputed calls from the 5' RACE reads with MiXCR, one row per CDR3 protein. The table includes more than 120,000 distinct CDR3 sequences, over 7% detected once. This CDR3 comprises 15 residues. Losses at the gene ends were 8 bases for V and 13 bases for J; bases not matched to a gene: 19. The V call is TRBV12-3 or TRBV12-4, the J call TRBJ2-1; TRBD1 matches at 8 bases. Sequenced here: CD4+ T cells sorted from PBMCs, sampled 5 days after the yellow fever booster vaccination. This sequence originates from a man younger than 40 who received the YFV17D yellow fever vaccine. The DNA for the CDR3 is TGTGCCAGCCAACCCAGGGGGCTAAACCCAATGAATCAGTTCTTC. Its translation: CASQPRGLNPMNQFF.